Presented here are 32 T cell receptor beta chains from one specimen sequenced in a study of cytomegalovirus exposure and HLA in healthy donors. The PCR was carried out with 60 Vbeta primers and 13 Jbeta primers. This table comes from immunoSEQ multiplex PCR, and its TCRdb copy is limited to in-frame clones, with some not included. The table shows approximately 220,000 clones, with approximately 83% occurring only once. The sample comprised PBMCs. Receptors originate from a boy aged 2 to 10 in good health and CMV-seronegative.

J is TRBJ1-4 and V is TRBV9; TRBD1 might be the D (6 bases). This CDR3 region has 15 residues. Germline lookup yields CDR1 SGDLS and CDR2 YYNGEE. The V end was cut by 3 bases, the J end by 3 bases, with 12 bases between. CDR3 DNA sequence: TGTGCCAGCAGCGGGGGACACCTGTCTAATGAAAAACTGTTTTTT. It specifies CASSGGHLSNEKLFF.

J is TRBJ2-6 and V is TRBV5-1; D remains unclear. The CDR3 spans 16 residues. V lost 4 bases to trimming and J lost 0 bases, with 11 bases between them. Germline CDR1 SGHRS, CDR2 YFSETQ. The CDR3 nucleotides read TGCGCCAGCAGCACCAGCGCAAACTCTGGGGCCAACGTCCTGACTTTC. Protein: CASSTSANSGANVLTF.

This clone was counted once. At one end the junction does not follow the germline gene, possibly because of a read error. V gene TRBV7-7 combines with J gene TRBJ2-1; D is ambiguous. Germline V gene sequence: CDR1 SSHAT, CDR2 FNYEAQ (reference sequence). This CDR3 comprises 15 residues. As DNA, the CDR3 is TGTGCTAGCAGCTTGACTGCAAGCTCCTACAATGAGCAGTTCTTC. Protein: CASSLTASSYNEQFF.

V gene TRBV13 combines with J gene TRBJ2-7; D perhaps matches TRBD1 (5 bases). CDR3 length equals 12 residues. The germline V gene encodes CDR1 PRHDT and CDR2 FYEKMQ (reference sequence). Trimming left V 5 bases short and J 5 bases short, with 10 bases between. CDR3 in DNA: TGTGCCAGCAGCGTCCAGGGCCACGAGCAGTACTTC. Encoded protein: CASSVQGHEQYF.

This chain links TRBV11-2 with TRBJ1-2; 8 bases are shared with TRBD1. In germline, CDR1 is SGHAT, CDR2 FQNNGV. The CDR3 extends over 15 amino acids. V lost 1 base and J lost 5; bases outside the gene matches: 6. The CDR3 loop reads CASSLVAGGGYGYTF. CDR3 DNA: TGTGCCAGCAGCTTAGTGGCAGGGGGCGGGTATGGCTACACCTTC.

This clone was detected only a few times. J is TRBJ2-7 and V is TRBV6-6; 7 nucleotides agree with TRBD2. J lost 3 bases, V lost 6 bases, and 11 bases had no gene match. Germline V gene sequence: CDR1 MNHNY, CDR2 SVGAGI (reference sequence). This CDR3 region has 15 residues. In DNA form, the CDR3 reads TGTGCCAGCAGCCCCACGGAGCGGGGTAGCTACGAGCAGTACTTC. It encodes CASSPTERGSYEQYF.

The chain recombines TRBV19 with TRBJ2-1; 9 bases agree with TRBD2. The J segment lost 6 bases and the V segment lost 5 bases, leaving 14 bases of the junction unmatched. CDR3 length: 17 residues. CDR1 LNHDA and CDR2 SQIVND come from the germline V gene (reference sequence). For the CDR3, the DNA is TGTGCCAGTAGTTCCCCTCCTCAGAGCGGGGGGCGCAATGAGCAGTTCTTC. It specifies CASSSPPQSGGRNEQFF.

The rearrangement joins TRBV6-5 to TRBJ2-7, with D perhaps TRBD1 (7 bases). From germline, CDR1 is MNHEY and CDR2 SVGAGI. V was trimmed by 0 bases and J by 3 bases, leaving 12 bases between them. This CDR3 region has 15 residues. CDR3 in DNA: TGTGCCAGCAGTTACTCGGGCAGGGGGGACTACGAGCAGTACTTC. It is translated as CASSYSGRGDYEQYF.

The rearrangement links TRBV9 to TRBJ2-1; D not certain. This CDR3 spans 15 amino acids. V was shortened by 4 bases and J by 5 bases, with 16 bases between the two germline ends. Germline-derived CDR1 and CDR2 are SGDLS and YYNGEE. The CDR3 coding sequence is TGTGCCAGCAGCACCGAAGGTGGAGCCAACAATGAGCAGTTCTTC. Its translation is CASSTEGGANNEQFF.

The CDR3 here is CASSLGRTGRSYEQYF. CDR3 coding DNA: TGTGCCAGCAGCTTGGGTAGGACAGGGAGGTCCTACGAGCAGTACTTC. This chain uses TRBV11-2 with TRBJ2-7; 8 bases map to TRBD1. CDR3 length equals 16 residues. V shed 3 bases and J 1 base; nucleotides not matched to a gene: 8. The germline gives CDR1 SGHAT, CDR2 FQNNGV.

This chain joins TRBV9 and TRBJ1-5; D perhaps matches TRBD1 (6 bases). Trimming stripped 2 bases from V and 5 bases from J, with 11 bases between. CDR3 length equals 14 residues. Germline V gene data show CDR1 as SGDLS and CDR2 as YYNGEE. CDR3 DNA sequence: TGTGCCAGCAGCGTTGGGGGCGAATATCAGCCCCAGCATTTT. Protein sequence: CASSVGGEYQPQHF.

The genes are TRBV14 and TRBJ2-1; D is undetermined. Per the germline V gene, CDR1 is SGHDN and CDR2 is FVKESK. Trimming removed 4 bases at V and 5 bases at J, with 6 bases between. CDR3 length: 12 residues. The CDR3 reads CASSRLNNEQFF. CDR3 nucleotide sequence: TGTGCCAGCAGCCGGCTTAACAATGAGCAGTTCTTC.

The CDR3 loop is CASSLTTGGSNYGYTF. CDR3 nucleotides: TGTGCCAGCAGCTTGACTACAGGGGGTAGTAACTATGGCTACACCTTC. The chain couples TRBV11-2 to TRBJ1-2, with 8 bases matching TRBD1. With V trimmed by 3 bases and J by 1 base, 7 bases remained unmatched. Germline assignment: CDR1 SGHAT and CDR2 FQNNGV. The length of the CDR3 is 16 residues.

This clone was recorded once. The CDR3 loop reads CASGLVLSRTSGFSSYNEQFF. CDR3 nucleotide sequence: TGTGCTAGTGGTTTGGTACTATCGCGGACTAGCGGGTTCAGCTCCTACAATGAGCAGTTCTTC. The genes are TRBV12-5 and TRBJ2-1; 11 positions match TRBD2. Germline loops: CDR1 LGHNT, CDR2 FRNRAP. This CDR3 has 21 amino acids. V lost 0 bases to trimming and J lost 0 bases; unmatched junction nucleotides: 13.

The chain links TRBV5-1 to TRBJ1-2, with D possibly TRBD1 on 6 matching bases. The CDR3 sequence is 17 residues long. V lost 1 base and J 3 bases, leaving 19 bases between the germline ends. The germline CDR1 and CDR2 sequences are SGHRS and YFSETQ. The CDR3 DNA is TGCGCCAGCAGCTTGTCCCCCACAGGGACCGAGTACTATGGCTACACCTTC. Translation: CASSLSPTGTEYYGYTF.

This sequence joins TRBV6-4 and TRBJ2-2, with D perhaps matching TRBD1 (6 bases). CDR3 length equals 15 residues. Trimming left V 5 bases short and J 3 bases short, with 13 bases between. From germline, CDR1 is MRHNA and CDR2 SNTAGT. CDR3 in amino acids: CASSYPEGDTGELFF. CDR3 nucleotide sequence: TGTGCCAGCAGTTACCCAGAGGGGGACACCGGGGAGCTGTTTTTT.

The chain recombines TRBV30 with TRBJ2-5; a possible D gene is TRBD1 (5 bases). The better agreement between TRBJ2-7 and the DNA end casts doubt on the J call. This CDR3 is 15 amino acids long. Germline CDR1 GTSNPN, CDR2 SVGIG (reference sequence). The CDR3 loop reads CAWRDPTVTFYEQYF. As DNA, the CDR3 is TGTGCCTGGAGGGATCCGACAGTTACATTCTACGAGCAGTACTTC.

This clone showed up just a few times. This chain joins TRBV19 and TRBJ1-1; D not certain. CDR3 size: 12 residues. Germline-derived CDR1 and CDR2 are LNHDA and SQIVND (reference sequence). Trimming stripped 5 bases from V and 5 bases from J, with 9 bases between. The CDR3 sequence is CASSAGVTEAFF. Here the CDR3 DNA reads TGTGCCAGTAGTGCCGGGGTGACTGAAGCTTTCTTT.

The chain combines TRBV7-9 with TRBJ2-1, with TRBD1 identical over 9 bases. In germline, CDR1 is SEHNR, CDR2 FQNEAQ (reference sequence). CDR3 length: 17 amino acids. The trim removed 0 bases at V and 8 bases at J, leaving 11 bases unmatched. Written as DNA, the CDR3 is TGTGCCAGCAGCTTAGCAAGGGGACAGGGTGAAATCCATGAGCAGTTCTTC. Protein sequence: CASSLARGQGEIHEQFF.

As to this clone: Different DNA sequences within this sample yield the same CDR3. This CDR3 is CASSLAGFTDTQYF. The CDR3 DNA follows: TGCGCCAGCAGCTTGGCGGGTTTCACAGATACGCAGTATTTT. The chain employs TRBV5-1 and TRBJ2-3; unclear D gene. CDR1 and CDR2 from the germline V gene are SGHRS and YFSETQ. This CDR3 spans 14 amino acids. The germline V and J ends were trimmed by 0 bases and 2 bases, with 7 bases remaining between them.

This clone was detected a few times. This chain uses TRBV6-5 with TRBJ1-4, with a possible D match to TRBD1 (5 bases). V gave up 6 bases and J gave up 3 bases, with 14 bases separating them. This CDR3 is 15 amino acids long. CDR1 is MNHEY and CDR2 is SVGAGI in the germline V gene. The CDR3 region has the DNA TGTGCCAGCAGACCTCTGGGGGGTGCTAATGAAAAACTGTTTTTT. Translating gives CASRPLGGANEKLFF.

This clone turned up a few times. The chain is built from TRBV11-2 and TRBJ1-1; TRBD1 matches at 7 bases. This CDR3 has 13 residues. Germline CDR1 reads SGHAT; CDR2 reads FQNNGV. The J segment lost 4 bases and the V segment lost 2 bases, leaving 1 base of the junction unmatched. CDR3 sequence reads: CASSLTGATEAFF. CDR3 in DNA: TGTGCCAGCAGCTTAACAGGGGCCACTGAAGCTTTCTTT.

Here the CDR3 DNA reads TGTGCCAGCAGCTCTCGGGGGAGGGGCAGAGAGACCCAGTACTTC. Amino acid sequence: CASSSRGRGRETQYF. V is TRBV5-4 and J is TRBJ2-5, with 7 nucleotides matching TRBD2. CDR3 length: 15 residues. Germline CDR1 SGHNT, CDR2 YYREEE (reference sequence). Germline trimming cut 3 bases from V and 4 bases from J; bases unmatched to any gene: 9.

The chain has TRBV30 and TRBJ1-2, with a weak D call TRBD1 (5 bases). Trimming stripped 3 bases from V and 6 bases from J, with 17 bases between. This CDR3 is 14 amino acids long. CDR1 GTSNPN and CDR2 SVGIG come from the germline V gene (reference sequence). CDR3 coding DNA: TGTGCCTGGAGGAGGTGGGGCGATAGTGATGGCTACACCTTC. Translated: CAWRRWGDSDGYTF.

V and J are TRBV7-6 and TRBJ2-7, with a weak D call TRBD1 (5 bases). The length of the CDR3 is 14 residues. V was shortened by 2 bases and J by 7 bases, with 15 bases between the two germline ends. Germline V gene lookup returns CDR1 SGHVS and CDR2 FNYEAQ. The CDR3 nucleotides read TGTGCCAGCAGCTTAATCGGCAGGGAAGAGGAGCAGTACTTC. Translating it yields CASSLIGREEEQYF.

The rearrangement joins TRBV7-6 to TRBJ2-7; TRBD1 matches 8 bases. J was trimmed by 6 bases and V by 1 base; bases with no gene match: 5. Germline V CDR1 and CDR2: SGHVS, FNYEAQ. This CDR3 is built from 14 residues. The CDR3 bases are TGTGCCAGCAGCTTAGGGACAGGGTTTTCCGAGCAGTACTTC. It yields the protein CASSLGTGFSEQYF.

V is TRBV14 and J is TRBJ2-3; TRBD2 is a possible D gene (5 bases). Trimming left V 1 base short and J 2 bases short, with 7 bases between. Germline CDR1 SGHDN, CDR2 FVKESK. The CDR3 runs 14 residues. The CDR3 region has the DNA TGTGCCAGCAGCCAAGTGGGAGACACAGATACGCAGTATTTT. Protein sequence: CASSQVGDTDTQYF.

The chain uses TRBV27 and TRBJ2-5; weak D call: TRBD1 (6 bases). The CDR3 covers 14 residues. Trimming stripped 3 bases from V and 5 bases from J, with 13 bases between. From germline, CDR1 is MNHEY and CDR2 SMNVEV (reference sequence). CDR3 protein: CASSFSGDAETQYF. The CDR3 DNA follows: TGTGCCAGCAGTTTTTCAGGGGATGCCGAGACCCAGTACTTC.

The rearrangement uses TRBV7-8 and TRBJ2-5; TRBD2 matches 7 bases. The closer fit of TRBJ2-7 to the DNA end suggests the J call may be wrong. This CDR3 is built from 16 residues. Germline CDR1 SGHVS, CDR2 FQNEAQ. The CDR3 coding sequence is TGTGCCAGCAGCTTAGCCCCTAGCGGCTCCATCTACGAGCAGTACTTC. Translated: CASSLAPSGSIYEQYF.

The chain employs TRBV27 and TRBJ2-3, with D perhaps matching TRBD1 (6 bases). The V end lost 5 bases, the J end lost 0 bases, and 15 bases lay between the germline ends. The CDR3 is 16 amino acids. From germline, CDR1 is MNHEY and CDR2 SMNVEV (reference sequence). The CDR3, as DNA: TGTGCCAGCAGTCCAGACAGGTCAACTAGCACAGATACGCAGTATTTT. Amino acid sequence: CASSPDRSTSTDTQYF.

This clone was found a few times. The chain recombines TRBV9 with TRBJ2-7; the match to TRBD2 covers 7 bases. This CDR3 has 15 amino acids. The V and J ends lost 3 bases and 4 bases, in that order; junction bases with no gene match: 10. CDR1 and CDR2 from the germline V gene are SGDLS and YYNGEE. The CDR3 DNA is TGTGCCAGCAGCGCCTCAGCGGGGTGGGGGTACGAGCAGTACTTC. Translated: CASSASAGWGYEQYF.

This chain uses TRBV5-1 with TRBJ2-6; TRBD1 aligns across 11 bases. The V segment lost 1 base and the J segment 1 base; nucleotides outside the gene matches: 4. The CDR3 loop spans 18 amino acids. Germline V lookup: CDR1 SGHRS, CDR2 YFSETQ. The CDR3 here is CASSLSWDRGSGANVLTF. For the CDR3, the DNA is TGCGCCAGCAGCTTGTCCTGGGACAGGGGGTCTGGGGCCAACGTCCTGACTTTC.